This passage covers 26 T cell receptor beta chains from one sample sequenced in a study of T cells in Graves' hyperthyroidism and ophthalmopathy. Amplification of TCR beta CDR3 regions used RNA as the template. Using the HTBI primer set, a first-round RT-PCR was run on the TCR CDR3. TCRdb processed the multiplex PCR reads anew with MiXCR; each CDR3 protein has one entry. The sample lists fewer than 250,000 distinct CDR3 sequences; roughly 17% were seen once. The specimen sequenced was blood. All receptors come from a woman aged 18-30 years with Graves' ophthalmopathy.

This clonotype was counted many times. The V gene is TRBV6-1, the J gene TRBJ1-1, with 12 bases identical to TRBD1. With V trimmed by 5 bases and J by 4 bases, 14 bases remained unmatched. The CDR3 covers 18 residues. Germline CDR1 and CDR2: MNHNS and SASEGT. This CDR3 reads CASSYVVGTGGASTEAFF. The CDR3 DNA reads as TGTGCCAGCAGTTACGTAGTCGGGACAGGGGGCGCGAGCACTGAAGCTTTCTTT.

This clonotype showed up many times. This sequence joins TRBV4-1 and TRBJ1-1; 9 bases are shared with TRBD1. Germline lookup yields CDR1 MGHRA and CDR2 YSYEKL. This CDR3 contains 19 residues. The V gene end was trimmed by 0 bases and the J gene end by 2 bases; junction bases not matched to a gene: 13. The CDR3 loop reads CASSQDLGIGQGINTEAFF. CDR3 DNA: TGCGCCAGCAGCCAAGACCTAGGGATAGGACAGGGGATAAACACTGAAGCTTTCTTT.

The rearrangement uses TRBV28 and TRBJ2-5; TRBD2 matches at 11 bases. In germline, CDR1 is MDHEN, CDR2 SYDVKM. Trimming took 5 bases from V and 5 from J; bases not matched to a gene: 4. The CDR3 extends over 14 amino acids. The CDR3 region has the DNA TGTGCCAGCAGTGGAATAGCGGGAGGGGAGACCCAGTACTTC. This gives the protein CASSGIAGGETQYF.

This clonotype was counted at least ten times. The rearrangement joins TRBV28 to TRBJ1-6, with D perhaps matching TRBD1 (5 bases). The germline CDR1 and CDR2 sequences are MDHEN and SYDVKM. Trimming took off 7 bases at V and 0 bases at J, with 19 bases between the two ends. There are 18 residues in the CDR3. The CDR3 loop reads CASTRVGGGSSYNSPLHF. The DNA for the CDR3 is TGTGCCAGCACCCGGGTGGGCGGGGGGAGCTCCTATAATTCACCCCTCCACTTT. The full variable domain, rest sourced from reference TRBV28 and TRBJ1-6, is DVKVTQSSRYLVKRTGEKVFLECVQDMDHENMFWYRQDPGLGLRLIYFSYDVKMKEKGDIPEGYSVSREKKERFSLILESASTNQTSMYLCASTRVGGGSSYNSPLHFGNGTRLTVT.

This clonotype was counted ten times or more. The chain has TRBV20-1 and TRBJ1-1, with 7 bases aligning to TRBD1. The V segment lost 3 bases and the J segment 6 bases; nucleotides outside the gene matches: 4. This CDR3 has 12 amino acids. CDR1 DFQATT and CDR2 SNEGSKA come from the germline V gene (reference sequence). The DNA for the CDR3 is TGCAGTGCTAGTCGCCAGGGGGCTGAAGCTTTCTTT. Protein sequence: CSASRQGAEAFF.

Written as DNA, the CDR3 is TGTGCCAGCAGGACCCGGGGGGGAGGGACCCAGTACTTC. It specifies CASRTRGGGTQYF. The chain has TRBV5-4 and TRBJ2-5, with TRBD2 identical over 8 bases. J gave up 7 bases and V 5 bases, and 7 bases lay outside the gene matches. This CDR3 contains 13 residues. The germline CDR1 and CDR2 sequences are SGHNT and YYREEE (reference sequence). Full variable domain (outside the CDR3, taken from reference TRBV5-4 and TRBJ2-5): ETGVTQSPTHLIKTRGQQVTLRCSSQSGHNTVSWYQQALGQGPQFIFQYYREEENGRGNFPPRFSGLQFPNYSSELNVNALELDDSALYLCASRTRGGGTQYFGPGTRLLVL.

This clonotype has at least ten counts. This sequence joins TRBV5-6 and TRBJ2-5; D is possibly TRBD2 (6 bases). Between the trimmed V and J ends, which lost 2 bases and 0 bases, there was a span of 14 bases. This CDR3 region has 16 residues. Germline V gene data show CDR1 as SGHDT and CDR2 as YYEEEE. CDR3 region: CASSFPRTKYQETQYF. Written as DNA, the CDR3 is TGTGCCAGCAGCTTCCCCCGGACTAAATACCAAGAGACCCAGTACTTC. The full variable domain, in which reference TRBV5-6 and TRBJ2-5 provide the parts outside the CDR3, is DAGVTQSPTHLIKTRGQQVTLRCSPKSGHDTVSWYQQALGQGPQFIFQYYEEEERQRGNFPDRFSGHQFPNYSSELNVNALLLGDSALYLCASSFPRTKYQETQYFGPGTRLLVL.

This clonotype appeared many times. The genes are TRBV19 and TRBJ1-1, with D perhaps matching TRBD1 (5 bases). The V gene lost 1 base and the J gene lost 0 bases, with 9 bases spanning the gap. The V gene's germline CDR1 is LNHDA and CDR2 SQIVND (reference sequence). The length of the CDR3 is 15 residues. CDR3 sequence: CASSIADNMNTEAFF. The CDR3 DNA follows: TGTGCCAGTAGTATAGCGGACAACATGAACACTGAAGCTTTCTTT.

The table lists this clonotype with many counts. This chain joins TRBV10-3 and TRBJ1-2, with no clear D. Germline values: CDR1 ENHRY, CDR2 SYGVKD. V lost 0 bases, J lost 9 bases, and 17 bases lay in between. The CDR3 extends over 15 amino acids. DNA for the CDR3: TGTGCCATCAGTGAGTCGATGGTTTCGGTCATCAGCTACACCTTC. Translation gives CAISESMVSVISYTF.

This clonotype appeared once. The rearrangement uses TRBV12-3 or TRBV12-4 and TRBJ2-7; 16 nucleotides match TRBD2. V lost 6 bases to trimming and J lost 5 bases; unmatched junction nucleotides: 4. This CDR3 comprises 15 residues. The CDR3 region is CASREGTSGRDEQYF. Here the CDR3 DNA reads TGTGCCAGCAGGGAAGGGACTAGCGGGAGGGACGAGCAGTACTTC.

This clonotype was observed a handful of times. The chain is built from TRBV7-6 and TRBJ2-3, with TRBD2 matching over 8 bases. This CDR3 has 15 residues. CDR1 SGHVS and CDR2 FNYEAQ come from the germline V gene. Trimming took 2 bases from V and 2 from J; bases not matched to a gene: 3. As DNA, the CDR3 is TGTGCCAGCAGCTTACTCGGGAGGGCCACAGATACGCAGTATTTT. This translates into CASSLLGRATDTQYF.

This clonotype was recorded many times. The chain links TRBV24-1 to TRBJ2-7; 9 bases fit TRBD2. The CDR3 totals 16 residues. Germline-derived CDR1 and CDR2 are KGHDR and SFDVKD. Losses at the gene ends were 4 bases for V and 0 bases for J; bases not matched to a gene: 6. The CDR3 coding sequence is TGTGCCACCAGTGACGCCGGGACTAGCAGCTCCTACGAGCAGTACTTC. It encodes CATSDAGTSSSYEQYF.

This clonotype showed up many times. The chain has TRBV15 and TRBJ2-5; 8 bases align to TRBD2. J lost 3 bases, V lost 6 bases, and 3 bases had no gene match. The CDR3 runs to 13 residues. Per the germline V gene, CDR1 is LNHNV and CDR2 is YYDKDF (reference sequence). The CDR3 here is CATSLAGKETQYF. Written as DNA, the CDR3 is TGTGCCACCAGTTTAGCGGGAAAAGAGACCCAGTACTTC.

This clonotype was observed at least ten times. V usage is TRBV6-1 and J usage is TRBJ1-5, with a weak D call TRBD1 (5 bases). The CDR3 sequence is 14 residues long. Trimming pared 4 bases from V and 5 bases from J, leaving 12 bases between. Per the germline V gene, CDR1 is MNHNS and CDR2 is SASEGT. CDR3 coding DNA: TGTGCCAGCAGTGCCAGGGTATCGGATCAGCCCCAGCATTTT. Amino acids: CASSARVSDQPQHF.

This clonotype was counted ten times or more. The J gene is TRBJ1-1, the V gene TRBV3-1, with 7 bases that match TRBD1. CDR1 LGHDT and CDR2 YNNKEL come from the germline V gene (reference sequence). This CDR3 is 14 amino acids long. With V trimmed by 6 bases and J by 4 bases, 8 bases remained unmatched. DNA of the CDR3: TGTGCCAGCAGACGAGAGACAGGGTCCACTGAAGCTTTCTTT. The encoded protein is CASRRETGSTEAFF.

At least ten counts were recorded for this clonotype. The chain recombines TRBV20-1 with TRBJ2-5; 9 nucleotides match TRBD2. Unmatched junction bases numbered 10, after V lost 0 bases and J lost 5 bases. Germline CDR1 is DFQATT and CDR2 is SNEGSKA (reference sequence). The CDR3 is 16 amino acids. CDR3 sequence reads: CSARDPLAGTRETQYF. The CDR3 coding sequence is TGCAGTGCTAGAGATCCCCTAGCGGGGACGCGGGAGACCCAGTACTTC.

This clonotype was seen repeatedly, ten times or more. V is TRBV20-1 and J is TRBJ2-7; TRBD1 might be the D (5 bases). Trimming cost V 8 bases and J 1 base, with 24 bases left between them. The CDR3 consists of 16 residues. CDR1 is DFQATT, CDR2 SNEGSKA, per germline (reference sequence). CDR3 sequence: CSSNPPTETLSYEQYF. The DNA of the CDR3 is TGCAGTTCAAACCCTCCGACAGAGACCCTTTCCTACGAGCAGTACTTC.

This clonotype appeared many times. V is TRBV28 and J is TRBJ2-7, with 7 positions matching TRBD1. Germline trimming cut 5 bases from V and 0 bases from J; bases unmatched to any gene: 13. Germline loops: CDR1 MDHEN, CDR2 SYDVKM. The CDR3 covers 17 residues. As DNA, the CDR3 is TGTGCCAGCAGTGTCGACAGGGTAGAGGAAAGCTCCTACGAGCAGTACTTC. This codes for CASSVDRVEESSYEQYF. The full variable domain, with the rest looked up from reference TRBV28 and TRBJ2-7, is DVKVTQSSRYLVKRTGEKVFLECVQDMDHENMFWYRQDPGLGLRLIYFSYDVKMKEKGDIPEGYSVSREKKERFSLILESASTNQTSMYLCASSVDRVEESSYEQYFGPGTRLTVT.

This clonotype was recorded many times. The J gene is TRBJ2-1, the V gene TRBV2; 7 positions match TRBD1. Trimming took 5 bases from V and 1 from J; bases not matched to a gene: 5. Germline CDR1 and CDR2: SNHLY and FYNNEI. The CDR3 sequence is 15 residues long. The CDR3 is CASSYTGESYNEQFF. DNA for the CDR3: TGTGCCAGCAGTTACACAGGGGAGTCCTACAATGAGCAGTTCTTC.

This clonotype was recorded at least ten times. The CDR3 protein is CSALTGTGAVEQYF. Here the CDR3 DNA reads TGCAGTGCTCTAACCGGGACAGGGGCGGTCGAGCAGTACTTC. The rearrangement links TRBV20-1 to TRBJ2-7; 10 bases fit TRBD1. This CDR3 is 14 amino acids long. CDR1 and CDR2 (germline): DFQATT, SNEGSKA (reference sequence). The ends lost 5 bases at V and 6 bases at J; junction bases unmatched: 10.

This clonotype was observed many times. One end of the junction does not line up with germline, which may come from a read error. V and J are TRBV11-3 and TRBJ2-3, with a tentative D call TRBD2 (6 bases). The CDR3 length is 14 residues. CDR1 is SGHNT, CDR2 YENEEA, per germline. CDR3 amino acids: CVSSGPGGGDTQYF. The DNA of the CDR3 is TGTGTCAGCAGCGGTCCCGGGGGTGGAGATACGCAGTATTTT.

This clonotype was found many times. The V gene is TRBV12-3 or TRBV12-4, the J gene TRBJ2-4; 13 bases match TRBD2. The CDR3 is 18 amino acids. V shed 6 bases, J shed 7 bases, and the junction held 15 bases outside the gene matches. Here the CDR3 DNA reads TGTGCCAGCAGAAAGACTAGCGGGGGGCCGATGGGTAGTAACATTCAGTACTTC. This codes for CASRKTSGGPMGSNIQYF.

This clonotype was counted at least ten times. The rearrangement joins TRBV9 to TRBJ2-1, with TRBD2 as a possible D gene (5 bases). V gave up 6 bases and J gave up 4 bases, with 20 bases separating them. The CDR3 spans 16 residues. Germline V gene data show CDR1 as SGDLS and CDR2 as YYNGEE. The CDR3: CASNEGPKPRYNEQFF. CDR3 nucleotide sequence: TGTGCCAGCAATGAGGGTCCAAAACCGAGATACAATGAGCAGTTCTTC. Full variable domain (remainder filled in from reference TRBV9 and TRBJ2-1): DSGVTQTPKHLITATGQRVTLRCSPRSGDLSVYWYQQSLDQGLQFLIQYYNGEERAKGNILERFSAQQFPDLHSELNLSSLELGDSALYFCASNEGPKPRYNEQFFGPGTRLTVL.

This clonotype was recorded a few times. The chain employs TRBV12-3 or TRBV12-4 and TRBJ2-2, with D possibly matching TRBD1 (5 bases). The ends were cut back, 3 bases at V and 1 base at J, with 9 bases in the middle. This CDR3 contains 15 residues. This chain's CDR3 is CASSLGRMNTGELFF. The CDR3 DNA sequence: TGTGCCAGCAGTTTGGGGCGGATGAACACCGGGGAGCTGTTTTTT.

The sample holds a few counts of this clonotype. This sequence joins TRBV6-1 and TRBJ2-7; D gene uncertain. The germline V and J ends were trimmed by 0 bases and 4 bases, with 10 bases remaining between them. Germline V CDR1 and CDR2: MNHNS, SASEGT. The CDR3 length is 14 residues. The CDR3 DNA is TGTGCCAGCAGTGAAGCAAGGGTTTTGTACGAGCAGTACTTC. It is translated as CASSEARVLYEQYF.

Turning to this clonotype: A single base separates this from a much larger clone, so it may be a read error. The rearrangement joins TRBV5-6 to TRBJ1-3; D is uncertain. In germline, CDR1 is SGHDT, CDR2 YYEEEE. This CDR3 has 14 amino acids. CDR3 sequence reads: CASSFQEAGNNIYF. The CDR3 DNA is TGTGCCAGCAGCTTTCAGGAGGCTGGAAACAACATATATTTT.